Presented here are 21 T cell receptor beta chains from one specimen sequenced in a study of cytomegalovirus exposure and HLA in healthy donors. The PCR had 60 Vbeta and 13 Jbeta primers. TCRdb keeps only in-frame clones here, not all; method: immunoSEQ multiplex PCR. The table lists fewer than 250,000 clones, under 85% of them singletons. The sample taken for sequencing was PBMCs. These receptors were collected from a woman younger than 35 in good health and CMV-seronegative.

The genes are TRBV7-2 and TRBJ2-5; 8 bases fit TRBD1. The closer fit of TRBJ2-7 to the DNA end suggests the J call may be wrong. Germline loops: CDR1 SGHTA, CDR2 FQGNSA. The CDR3 covers 15 residues. This chain's CDR3 is CASSPRTGSSYEQYF. Written as DNA, the CDR3 is TGTGCCAGCAGTCCCCGGACAGGGAGCTCCTACGAGCAGTACTTC.

The V gene is TRBV11-2, the J gene TRBJ2-5; TRBD1 aligns across 12 bases. CDR3 size: 15 residues. The germline gives CDR1 SGHAT, CDR2 FQNNGV. V was clipped by 1 base and J by 5 bases; unmatched bases: 2. CDR3 nucleotide sequence: TGTGCCAGCAGCTTAGGGGACAGGGGGCTGGAGACCCAGTACTTC. It yields the protein CASSLGDRGLETQYF.

This rearrangement joins TRBV9 to TRBJ1-2; TRBD1 aligns across 9 bases. The CDR3 is 19 residues long. Germline V lookup: CDR1 SGDLS, CDR2 YYNGEE. V lost 3 bases and J lost 5; bases outside the gene matches: 20. The CDR3 here is CASSGGTGDRVIPGYGYTF. The CDR3 coding sequence is TGTGCCAGCAGCGGGGGCACGGGGGACAGGGTCATTCCTGGGTATGGCTACACCTTC.

The chain couples TRBV29-1 to TRBJ2-7; D gene uncertain. CDR1 and CDR2 from the germline V gene are SQVTM and ANQGSEA. This CDR3 has 12 amino acids. V lost 7 bases, J lost 5 bases, and 15 bases lay in between. The chain's CDR3 is CSAGSGWDEQYF. Written as DNA, the CDR3 is TGCAGCGCCGGCTCAGGCTGGGACGAGCAGTACTTC.

The chain has TRBV5-4 and TRBJ2-5; D unresolved. The germline CDR1 and CDR2 sequences are SGHNT and YYREEE (reference sequence). The CDR3 totals 13 residues. V was shortened by 3 bases and J by 5 bases, with 11 bases between the two germline ends. The CDR3 loop reads CASSSLPRETQYF. The CDR3 DNA is TGTGCCAGCAGCTCCCTCCCCCGGGAGACCCAGTACTTC.

This chain uses TRBV28 with TRBJ1-2; 8 nucleotides agree with TRBD1. Trimming took 7 bases from V and 4 from J; bases not matched to a gene: 8. The CDR3 runs 14 residues. Germline CDR1 is MDHEN and CDR2 is SYDVKM. The CDR3 bases are TGTGCCAGCAATCAGGGGGCAATCCCCTATGGCTACACCTTC. Translating it yields CASNQGAIPYGYTF.

CDR3 amino acids: CASSIGPAIGGYEQYF. CDR3 bases: TGTGCCAGTAGTATAGGTCCCGCTATAGGGGGTTACGAGCAGTACTTC. J is TRBJ2-7 and V is TRBV19, with D tentatively TRBD1 (6 bases). This CDR3 spans 16 amino acids. Germline-derived CDR1 and CDR2 are LNHDA and SQIVND (reference sequence). Trimming took 1 base from V and 4 from J, leaving 17 bases between them.

This chain connects TRBV4-2 to TRBJ2-7; 7 nucleotides match TRBD1. The CDR3 consists of 15 residues. Germline lookup yields CDR1 LGHNA and CDR2 YNFKEQ. V shed 3 bases and J 3 bases; nucleotides not matched to a gene: 8. CDR3 sequence reads: CASSQVLGTDYEQYF. CDR3 in DNA: TGTGCCAGCAGCCAGGTACTAGGGACAGACTACGAGCAGTACTTC.

The rearrangement links TRBV23-1 to TRBJ1-2, with no clear D. TRBV23-1 is sorted into the ORF group, with uncertain function. The V gene lost 2 bases and the J gene lost 1 base, with 5 bases spanning the gap. The CDR3 is made up of 13 amino acids. The CDR3 here is CASSQGGNYGYTF. As DNA, the CDR3 is TGCGCCAGCAGTCAAGGAGGTAACTATGGCTACACCTTC.

The rearrangement links TRBV4-2 to TRBJ2-3; TRBD2 agrees at 9 bases. Germline assignment: CDR1 LGHNA and CDR2 YNFKEQ. V lost 0 bases to trimming and J lost 5 bases; unmatched junction nucleotides: 9. The CDR3 consists of 17 residues. The CDR3 DNA follows: TGTGCCAGCAGCCAAGATGGGGCGGGGGGGCGCGAAGATACGCAGTATTTT. This gives the protein CASSQDGAGGREDTQYF.

The CDR3 here is CASRTVGEQFF. The CDR3 DNA reads TGTGCCAGCAGGACTGTGGGTGAGCAGTTCTTC. This chain links TRBV25-1 with TRBJ2-1; the D is unclear. Germline V CDR1 and CDR2: MGHDK, SYGVNS. Trimming removed 6 bases from V and 9 bases from J, with 9 bases in between. CDR3 length: 11 amino acids.

The V and J genes are TRBV6-5 and TRBJ1-5, with D unclear. The CDR3 totals 15 residues. Germline CDR1 reads MNHEY; CDR2 reads SVGAGI. V was trimmed by 0 bases and J by 3 bases, leaving 9 bases between them. This CDR3 is CASSYSSASNQPQHF. As DNA, the CDR3 is TGTGCCAGCAGTTACTCGAGTGCGTCCAATCAGCCCCAGCATTTT.

V usage is TRBV5-4 and J usage is TRBJ2-3, with 9 bases matching TRBD2. The J segment lost 1 base and the V segment lost 6 bases, leaving 9 bases of the junction unmatched. Germline lookup yields CDR1 SGHNT and CDR2 YYREEE (reference sequence). The CDR3 extends over 16 amino acids. This chain's CDR3 is CASTQIRTSGTDTQYF. The CDR3 DNA reads as TGTGCCAGCACCCAAATACGGACTAGCGGCACAGATACGCAGTATTTT.

In DNA, the CDR3 is TGTGCCAGCAGTTTATGGACAGGGGGCAATCAGCCCCAGCATTTT. This codes for CASSLWTGGNQPQHF. V and J are TRBV28 and TRBJ1-5, with 8 positions matching TRBD1. With 0 bases clipped from V and 2 bases from J, the junction kept 0 bases outside the gene matches. Per germline, CDR1 MDHEN and CDR2 SYDVKM. This CDR3 spans 15 amino acids. The complete variable domain, with remaining parts taken from reference TRBV28 and TRBJ1-5, reads DVKVTQSSRYLVKRTGEKVFLECVQDMDHENMFWYRQDPGLGLRLIYFSYDVKMKEKGDIPEGYSVSREKKERFSLILESASTNQTSMYLCASSLWTGGNQPQHFGDGTRLSIL.

The chain joins TRBV6-5 to TRBJ2-7; D might be TRBD2 (7 bases). Looked up from germline, CDR1 is MNHEY and CDR2 is SVGAGI. The CDR3 sequence is 12 residues long. V lost 4 bases, J lost 5 bases, and 9 bases lay in between. The CDR3 here is CASSWGGDEQYF. The DNA for the CDR3 is TGTGCCAGCAGTTGGGGGGGCGACGAGCAGTACTTC.

Here the CDR3 reads CASSLSGLAAQETQYF. The CDR3 region has the DNA TGTGCCAGCAGCTTATCCGGACTAGCGGCCCAAGAGACCCAGTACTTC. The chain couples TRBV7-9 to TRBJ2-5; 10 bases are shared with TRBD2. CDR3 length: 16 residues. V was clipped by 2 bases and J by 1 base; unmatched bases: 4. Germline assignment: CDR1 SEHNR and CDR2 FQNEAQ (reference sequence).

V usage is TRBV7-8 and J usage is TRBJ1-5, with 8 bases matching TRBD1. V lost 5 bases and J lost 3; bases outside the gene matches: 6. This CDR3 is built from 15 residues. Germline V CDR1 and CDR2: SGHVS, FQNEAQ. The CDR3 reads CASSEGTGFNQPQHF. The CDR3, as DNA: TGTGCCAGCAGCGAAGGGACAGGCTTCAATCAGCCCCAGCATTTT.

J is TRBJ2-6 and V is TRBV30; D is unclear. The CDR3 length is 13 residues. Germline V CDR1 and CDR2: GTSNPN, SVGIG (reference sequence). V dropped 3 bases and J dropped 1 base, with 4 bases sitting between them. In DNA, the CDR3 is TGTGCCTGGAGCATTTCTGGGGCCAACGTCCTGACTTTC. This encodes CAWSISGANVLTF.

The chain links TRBV28 to TRBJ2-2; weak D call: TRBD1 (6 bases). This CDR3 has 14 residues. V was pared by 2 bases and J by 6 bases, with 10 bases between. CDR1 is MDHEN, CDR2 SYDVKM, per germline. Here the CDR3 DNA reads TGTGCCAGCAGTTTAGAACAGGGCCCCGGGGAGCTGTTTTTT. Its protein product is CASSLEQGPGELFF. The variable domain in full, completed from reference TRBV28 and TRBJ2-2, reads DVKVTQSSRYLVKRTGEKVFLECVQDMDHENMFWYRQDPGLGLRLIYFSYDVKMKEKGDIPEGYSVSREKKERFSLILESASTNQTSMYLCASSLEQGPGELFFGEGSRLTVL.

The chain combines TRBV7-3 with TRBJ2-1; a weak D match, TRBD2 (5 bases). The germline V gene encodes CDR1 SGHTA and CDR2 FQGTGA. CDR3 length: 15 residues. Trimming cost V 5 bases and J 2 bases, with 13 bases left between them. CDR3 DNA: TGTGCCAGCAGCCTCAGCGGAGCCGCCTACAATGAGCAGTTCTTC. Translating gives CASSLSGAAYNEQFF. Supplemented by reference TRBV7-3 and TRBJ2-1, the full variable domain reads GAGVSQTPSNKVTEKGKYVELRCDPISGHTALYWYRQSLGQGPEFLIYFQGTGAADDSGLPNDRFFAVRPEGSVSTLKIQRTERGDSAVYLCASSLSGAAYNEQFFGPGTRLTVL.

The chain combines TRBV6-5 with TRBJ1-3; possibly TRBD1 for D (5 bases). V was clipped by 6 bases and J by 8 bases, with 14 bases between them. Per the germline V gene, CDR1 is MNHEY and CDR2 is SVGAGI. This CDR3 comprises 13 residues. The chain's CDR3 is CASRPTGYYTIYF. The CDR3, as DNA: TGTGCCAGCAGACCAACAGGATATTACACCATATATTTT.